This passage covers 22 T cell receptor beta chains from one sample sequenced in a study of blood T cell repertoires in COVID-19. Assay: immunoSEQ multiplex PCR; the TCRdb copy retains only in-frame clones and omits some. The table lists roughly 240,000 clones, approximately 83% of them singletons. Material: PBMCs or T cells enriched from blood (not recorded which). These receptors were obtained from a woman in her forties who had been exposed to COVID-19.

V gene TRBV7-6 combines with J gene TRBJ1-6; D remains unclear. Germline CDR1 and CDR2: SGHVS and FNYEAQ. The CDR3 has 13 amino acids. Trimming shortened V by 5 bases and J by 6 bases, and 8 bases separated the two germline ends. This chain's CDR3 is CASSLTSNSPLHF. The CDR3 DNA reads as TGTGCCAGCAGCCTTACAAGTAATTCACCCCTCCACTTT.

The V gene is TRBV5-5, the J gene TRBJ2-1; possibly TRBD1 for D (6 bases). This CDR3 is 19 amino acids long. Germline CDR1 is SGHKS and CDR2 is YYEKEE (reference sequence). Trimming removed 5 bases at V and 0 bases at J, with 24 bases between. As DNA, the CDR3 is TGTGCCAGCAGTTCCCCCGGGCAGGGGCCACCTAGCTCCTACAATGAGCAGTTCTTC. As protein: CASSSPGQGPPSSYNEQFF.

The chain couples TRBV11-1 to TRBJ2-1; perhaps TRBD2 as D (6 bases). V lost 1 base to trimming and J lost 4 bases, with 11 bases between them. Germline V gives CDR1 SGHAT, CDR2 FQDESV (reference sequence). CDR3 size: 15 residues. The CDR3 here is CASSLGRGLYNEQFF. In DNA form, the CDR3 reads TGTGCCAGCAGCTTAGGCCGGGGGTTATACAATGAGCAGTTCTTC.

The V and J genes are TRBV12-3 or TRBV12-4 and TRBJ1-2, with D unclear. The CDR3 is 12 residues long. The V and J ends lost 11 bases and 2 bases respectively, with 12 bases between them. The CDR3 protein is CAGLDGNYGYTF. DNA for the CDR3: TGTGCCGGTCTAGACGGGAACTATGGCTACACCTTC.

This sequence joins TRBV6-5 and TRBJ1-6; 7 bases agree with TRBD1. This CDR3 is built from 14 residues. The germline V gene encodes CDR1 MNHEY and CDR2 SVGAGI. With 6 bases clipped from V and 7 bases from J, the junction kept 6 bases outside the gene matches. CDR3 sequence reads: CASRPTGQNSPLHF. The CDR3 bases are TGTGCCAGCAGGCCGACAGGGCAAAATTCACCCCTCCACTTT.

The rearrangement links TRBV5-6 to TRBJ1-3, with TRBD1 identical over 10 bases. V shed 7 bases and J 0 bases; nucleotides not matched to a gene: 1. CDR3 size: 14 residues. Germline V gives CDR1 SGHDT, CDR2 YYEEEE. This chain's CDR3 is CASGDRGSGNTIYF. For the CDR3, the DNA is TGTGCCAGCGGGGACAGGGGCTCTGGAAACACCATATATTTT.

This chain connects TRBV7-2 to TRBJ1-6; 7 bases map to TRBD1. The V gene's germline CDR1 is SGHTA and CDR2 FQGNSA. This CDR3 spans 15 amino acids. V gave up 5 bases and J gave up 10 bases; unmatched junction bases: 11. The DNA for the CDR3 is TGTGCCAGCAGCATAACTTCAGGGGGAGAGTCACCCCTCCACTTT. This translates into CASSITSGGESPLHF.

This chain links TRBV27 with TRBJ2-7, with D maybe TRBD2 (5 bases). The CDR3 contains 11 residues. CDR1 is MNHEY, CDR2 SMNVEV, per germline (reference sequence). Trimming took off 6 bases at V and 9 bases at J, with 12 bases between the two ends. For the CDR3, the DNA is TGTGCCAGCAGGGGGAGAGGGTGGCAGTACTTC. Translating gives CASRGRGWQYF.

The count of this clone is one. The chain's CDR3 is CASSGWTGGLNIQYF. For the CDR3, the DNA is TGTGCCAGCAGTGGATGGACAGGAGGGTTAAACATTCAGTACTTC. The J gene is TRBJ2-4, the V gene TRBV6-2 or TRBV6-3, with D possibly matching TRBD1 (7 bases). Germline V lookup: CDR1 MNHEY, CDR2 SVGEGT. The CDR3 contains 15 residues. Trimming took 5 bases from V and 6 from J, leaving 17 bases between them.

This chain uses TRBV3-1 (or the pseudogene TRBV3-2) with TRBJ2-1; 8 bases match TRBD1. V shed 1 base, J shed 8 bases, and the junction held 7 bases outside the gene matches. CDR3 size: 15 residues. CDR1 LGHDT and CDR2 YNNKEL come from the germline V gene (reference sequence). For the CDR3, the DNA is TGTGCCAGCAGCCAAGGGACAGGGTCGAGGGATGAGCAGTTCTTC. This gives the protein CASSQGTGSRDEQFF.

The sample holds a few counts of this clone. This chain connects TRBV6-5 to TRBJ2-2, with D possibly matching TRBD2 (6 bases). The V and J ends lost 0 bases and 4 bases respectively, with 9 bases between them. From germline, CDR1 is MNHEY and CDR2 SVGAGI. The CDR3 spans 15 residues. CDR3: CASSYSTGVTGELFF. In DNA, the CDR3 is TGTGCCAGCAGTTACTCGACGGGGGTCACCGGGGAGCTGTTTTTT.

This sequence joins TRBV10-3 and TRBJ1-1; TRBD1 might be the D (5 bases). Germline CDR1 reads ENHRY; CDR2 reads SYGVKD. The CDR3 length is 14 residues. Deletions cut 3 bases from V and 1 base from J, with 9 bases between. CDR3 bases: TGTGCCATCAGTGAAAGGGGCACGAACACTGAAGCTTTCTTT. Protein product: CAISERGTNTEAFF.

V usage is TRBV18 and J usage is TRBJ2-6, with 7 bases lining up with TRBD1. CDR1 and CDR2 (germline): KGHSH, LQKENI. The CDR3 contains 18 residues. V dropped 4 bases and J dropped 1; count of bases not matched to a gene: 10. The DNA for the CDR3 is TGTGCCAGCTCACGGGACAGCCCGGGCGCGTCTGGGGCCAACGTCCTGACTTTC. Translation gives CASSRDSPGASGANVLTF.

CDR3: CASSLSRTNYGYTF. The CDR3 DNA reads TGTGCCAGCAGTTTATCGAGGACAAACTATGGCTACACCTTC. The V call is TRBV27, the J call TRBJ1-2, with D maybe TRBD1 (5 bases). V shed 0 bases and J shed 2 bases, with 7 bases lying between them. The CDR3 length is 14 residues. Germline values: CDR1 MNHEY, CDR2 SMNVEV (reference sequence).

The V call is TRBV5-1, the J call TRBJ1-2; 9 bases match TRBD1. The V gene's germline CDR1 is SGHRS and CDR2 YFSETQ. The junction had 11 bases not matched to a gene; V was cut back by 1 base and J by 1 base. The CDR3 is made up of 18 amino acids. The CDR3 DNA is TGCGCCAGCAGCTTGTTAGTGTTGGGGACAGGGAGTAACTATGGCTACACCTTC. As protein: CASSLLVLGTGSNYGYTF.

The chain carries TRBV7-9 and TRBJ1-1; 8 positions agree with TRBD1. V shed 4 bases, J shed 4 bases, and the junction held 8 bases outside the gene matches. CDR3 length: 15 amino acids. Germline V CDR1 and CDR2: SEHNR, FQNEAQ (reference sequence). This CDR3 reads CASSSRQGRGTEAFF. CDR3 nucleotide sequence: TGTGCCAGCAGCTCCCGACAGGGGAGGGGCACTGAAGCTTTCTTT.

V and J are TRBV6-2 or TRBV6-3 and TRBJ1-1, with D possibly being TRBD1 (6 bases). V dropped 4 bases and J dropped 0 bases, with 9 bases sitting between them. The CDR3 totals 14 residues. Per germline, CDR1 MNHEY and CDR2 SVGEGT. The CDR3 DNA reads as TGTGCCAGCAGTTTATACAGGGTGAACACTGAAGCTTTCTTT. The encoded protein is CASSLYRVNTEAFF.

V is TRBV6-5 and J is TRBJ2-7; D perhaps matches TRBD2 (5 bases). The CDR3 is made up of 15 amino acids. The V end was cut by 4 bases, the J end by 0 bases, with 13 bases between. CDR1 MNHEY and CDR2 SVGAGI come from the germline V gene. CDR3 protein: CASSSPGVTSYEQYF. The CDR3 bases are TGTGCCAGCAGTTCACCCGGGGTGACCTCCTACGAGCAGTACTTC.

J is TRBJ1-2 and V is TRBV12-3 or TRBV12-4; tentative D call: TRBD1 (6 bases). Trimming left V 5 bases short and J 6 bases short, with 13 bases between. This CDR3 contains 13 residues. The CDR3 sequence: CASSLPQGDGYTF. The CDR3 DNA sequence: TGTGCCAGCAGTCTACCACAGGGAGATGGCTACACCTTC.

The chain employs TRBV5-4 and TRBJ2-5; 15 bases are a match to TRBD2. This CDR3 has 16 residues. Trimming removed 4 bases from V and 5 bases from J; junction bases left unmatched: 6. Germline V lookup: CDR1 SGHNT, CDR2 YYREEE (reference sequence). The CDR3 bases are TGTGCCAGCAGCCGGACTAGCGGGGGGGCTGGGGAGACCCAGTACTTC. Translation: CASSRTSGGAGETQYF.

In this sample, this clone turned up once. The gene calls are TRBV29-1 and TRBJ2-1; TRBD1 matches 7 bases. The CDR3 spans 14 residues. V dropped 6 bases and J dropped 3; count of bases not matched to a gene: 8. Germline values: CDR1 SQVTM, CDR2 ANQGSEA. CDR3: CSVETGVYYNEQFF. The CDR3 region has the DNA TGCAGCGTCGAAACAGGGGTGTACTACAATGAGCAGTTCTTC.

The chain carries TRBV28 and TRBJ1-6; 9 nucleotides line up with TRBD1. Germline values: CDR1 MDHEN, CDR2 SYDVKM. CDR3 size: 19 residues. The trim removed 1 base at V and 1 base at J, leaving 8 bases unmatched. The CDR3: CASSLLGQGGDSYNSPLHF. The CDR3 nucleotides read TGTGCCAGCAGTTTATTGGGACAGGGTGGTGATTCCTATAATTCACCCCTCCACTTT.